These T cell receptor beta chains were read from a single sample in a study of glioma-infiltrating T cells. In TCRdb, the multiplex PCR reads were re-called with MiXCR into one record per CDR3 protein. The sample comprises around 99,000 distinct CDR3 sequences, 25% to 30% of which are singletons, and approximately 35% rests with the top ten. Sequencing was done on a sample of glioma tissue, nonneoplastic brain tissue, or PBMCs (not recorded which). The receptors come from a human donor with low-grade glioma or glioblastoma, undergoing nonglioma brain surgery, or in good health (not recorded which). Each CDR3 is given with its conserved first and last residue. The D gene is left open where the match is weak. Where a row states a size, it is once, few, many or the class of an expanded clone; other rows omit it.

D	V	size	J	CDR3	DNA
.	TRBV7-2	.	TRBJ2-7	CASSGGASEQYF	TGTGCCAGCAGCGGGGGTGCCTCCGAGCAGTACTTC
TRBD2	TRBV20-1	.	TRBJ2-3	CSAIEFLAGSTDTQYF	TGCAGTGCTATAGAGTTCCTAGCGGGAAGCACAGATACGCAGTATTTT
.	TRBV7-9	many	TRBJ1-6	CASSHPGQNSPLHF	TGTGCCAGCAGCCACCCCGGACAAAATTCACCCCTCCACTTT
TRBD1	TRBV27	many	TRBJ1-1	CASSLWGTGDTEAFF	TGTGCCAGCAGTTTATGGGGGACAGGTGACACTGAAGCTTTCTTT
.	TRBV18	many	TRBJ2-7	CASAGQIYEQYF	TGTGCCAGCGCGGGACAGATATACGAGCAGTACTTC
TRBD2	TRBV15	many	TRBJ2-1	CATSRDISGSSNEQFF	TGTGCCACCAGCAGGGATATTAGCGGGAGCTCCAATGAGCAGTTCTTC
.	TRBV11-2	many	TRBJ2-1	CASSLTKGEQFF	TGTGCCAGCAGCTTAACTAAAGGTGAGCAGTTCTTC
.	TRBV6-1	many	TRBJ2-5	CASSGQIAETQYF	TGTGCCAGCAGCGGACAGATTGCGGAGACCCAGTACTTC
.	TRBV10-3	many	TRBJ1-1	CAISGGSTEAFF	TGTGCCATCAGTGGGGGGTCGACTGAAGCTTTCTTT
.	TRBV28	many	TRBJ2-1	CASSLAPFNEQFF	TGTGCCAGCAGTTTAGCGCCATTCAATGAGCAGTTCTTC
.	TRBV10-3	many	TRBJ2-5	CAISESQSQETQYF	TGTGCCATCAGTGAGTCACAATCTCAAGAGACCCAGTACTTC
TRBD1	TRBV19	few	TRBJ2-1	CASTRDRNSYNEQFF	TGTGCCAGTACAAGGGACAGAAACTCCTACAATGAGCAGTTCTTC
TRBD1	TRBV19	once	TRBJ2-5	CACSPTDRQETQYF	TGTGCCTGTAGTCCAACGGACAGGCAAGAGACCCAGTACTTC
TRBD1	TRBV15	many	TRBJ2-1	CATSGTDIHNEQFF	TGTGCCACCAGCGGGACAGACATCCACAATGAGCAGTTCTTC
.	TRBV11-2	few	TRBJ2-1	CASGISRLARNEQFF	TGTGCCAGCGGCATCTCGCGGCTAGCACGCAATGAGCAGTTCTTC
.	TRBV14	many	TRBJ1-1	CASSLISRQGGMNTEAFF	TGTGCCAGCAGCCTCATTAGTAGGCAGGGTGGCATGAACACTGAAGCTTTCTTT
.	TRBV4-1	many	TRBJ1-1	CASSQELGRNTEAFF	TGCGCCAGCAGCCAAGAATTGGGAAGGAACACTGAAGCTTTCTTT
.	TRBV6-4	many	TRBJ2-7	CASSDSRRPLVRDEQYF	TGTGCCAGCAGTGACTCCCGTAGGCCTCTCGTTAGGGACGAGCAGTACTTC
.	TRBV12-5	.	TRBJ1-1	CASGLVGGLTEAFF	TGTGCTAGTGGTTTGGTCGGGGGCCTCACTGAAGCTTTCTTT
TRBD2	TRBV19	many	TRBJ2-5	CASSIGLAGKRETQYF	TGTGCCAGTAGTATAGGACTAGCGGGAAAACGAGAGACCCAGTACTTC
TRBD2	TRBV14	few	TRBJ2-7	CASSQDGLAGEGKQYF	TGTGCCAGCAGCCAAGATGGGCTAGCGGGAGAGGGCAAGCAGTACTTC
.	TRBV19	many	TRBJ1-1	CASRNREGVAEAFF	TGTGCCAGTAGAAACAGGGAGGGAGTCGCTGAAGCTTTCTTT
TRBD1	TRBV18	many	TRBJ1-1	CASSRGTDTEAFF	TGTGCCAGCTCACGCGGGACAGACACTGAAGCTTTCTTT
TRBD2	TRBV27	.	TRBJ2-7	CASSRRASGGYEQYF	TGTGCCAGCAGTCGCCGGGCTAGCGGGGGTTACGAGCAGTACTTC
.	TRBV5-1	many	TRBJ2-1	CASSLNLDSEQFF	TGCGCCAGCAGCTTGAACCTAGACAGTGAGCAGTTCTTC